The 29 T cell receptor beta chains listed next were all sequenced from one sample in a study of T cells after yellow fever vaccination. TCRdb re-derived calls from the 5' RACE reads in MiXCR, one entry per CDR3 protein. This sample has about 68,000 distinct CDR3 sequences, with around 7% found just once. The sample here was CD8+ T cells sorted from PBMCs, taken roughly seven weeks after the first yellow fever vaccination. The source of these receptors is a man aged 18 to 29 who received the YFV17D yellow fever vaccine.

This clonotype was detected a few times. This chain's CDR3 is CASSLDRGRGYEQYV. The CDR3 bases are TGTGCCAGCAGCCTAGACAGGGGGCGCGGCTACGAGCAGTACGTC. The V and J genes are TRBV11-2 and TRBJ2-7, with 10 bases that match TRBD1. Germline assignment: CDR1 SGHAT and CDR2 FQNNGV. The CDR3 spans 15 residues.

This clonotype was observed a handful of times. The chain employs TRBV3-1 and TRBJ1-2, with 8 bases fitting TRBD1. CDR1 and CDR2 from the germline V gene are LGHDT and YNNKEL (reference sequence). The V gene end was trimmed by 6 bases and the J gene end by 2 bases; junction bases not matched to a gene: 11. The CDR3 length is 16 residues. The CDR3 DNA follows: TGTGCCAGCAGACCTGACAGGGGCCAGGGCAACTATGGCTACACCTTC. It is translated as CASRPDRGQGNYGYTF.

This clonotype was picked up a small number of times. This chain links TRBV4-3 with TRBJ1-2; D is uncertain. V lost 1 base, J lost 0 bases, and 18 bases lay in between. This CDR3 is built from 18 residues. Germline V gene lookup returns CDR1 LGHNA and CDR2 YSLEER. DNA of the CDR3: TGCGCCAGCAGCCAAGGGGTAGTGCAGAGGGAAACTAACTATGGCTACACCTTC. Its protein product is CASSQGVVQRETNYGYTF.

This clonotype was recorded many times. The rearrangement links TRBV6-1 to TRBJ2-7; D not resolved. Germline V CDR1 and CDR2: MNHNS, SASEGT. This CDR3 region has 13 residues. V lost 7 bases and J 6 bases, leaving 16 bases between the germline ends. In DNA, the CDR3 is TGTGCCAGCACCCTCGTCGAAGGATGCGAGCAGTACGTC. The encoded protein is CASTLVEGCEQYV.

The chain carries TRBV5-1 and TRBJ2-7; 12 nucleotides align to TRBD1. Per germline, CDR1 SGHRS and CDR2 YFSETQ. CDR3 length equals 14 residues. With 9 bases clipped from V and 5 bases from J, the junction kept 9 bases outside the gene matches. DNA of the CDR3: TGCGCCACCTCCCCGGGACAGGGGGCCGACGAGCAGTACTTC. This gives the protein CATSPGQGADEQYF. Looking up the rest from reference TRBV5-1 and TRBJ2-7 gives the full variable domain: KAGVTQTPRYLIKTRGQQVTLSCSPISGHRSVSWYQQTPGQGLQFLFEYFSETQRNKGNFPGRFSGRQFSNSRSEMNVSTLELGDSALYLCATSPGQGADEQYFGPGTRLTVT.

Details on this clonotype: A much larger clone lies one base from this, so it may be a read error. The gene calls are TRBV12-3 or TRBV12-4 and TRBJ2-5; 10 bases are a match to TRBD1. CDR3 length equals 14 residues. CDR3 sequence: CASSRTGGIETHYF. The CDR3 DNA follows: TGTGCCAGCAGTCGGACAGGGGGTATAGAGACCCATTACTTC.

This clonotype was seen at least ten times. The rearrangement links TRBV19 to TRBJ1-1; TRBD1 might be the D (6 bases). This CDR3 region has 13 residues. The V and J ends lost 7 bases and 5 bases respectively, with 14 bases between them. Germline values: CDR1 LNHDA, CDR2 SQIVND (reference sequence). The CDR3 DNA follows: TGTGCCAGTAAGGAATCCGGGACAACTGAAGCTTTCTTT. This encodes CASKESGTTEAFF.

Many counts were recorded for this clonotype. The chain carries TRBV4-1 and TRBJ2-1, with TRBD1 matching 10 bases. Germline lookup yields CDR1 MGHRA and CDR2 YSYEKL. Unmatched junction bases numbered 13, after V lost 4 bases and J lost 4 bases. This CDR3 comprises 18 residues. The CDR3 region is CASSRLPGTGAPYNEQFF. DNA of the CDR3: TGCGCCAGCAGCCGGCTCCCCGGGACAGGGGCGCCTTACAATGAGCAGTTCTTC.

In its sample, this clonotype was seen many times. The chain combines TRBV9 with TRBJ2-2; D unresolved. There are 16 residues in the CDR3. In germline, CDR1 is SGDLS, CDR2 YYNGEE. V lost 0 bases, J lost 4 bases, and 13 bases lay in between. The CDR3 bases are TGTGCCAGCAGCGTAGAGCCGGGCAGCCCCACCGGGGAGCTGTTTTTT. The encoded protein is CASSVEPGSPTGELFF.

This chain links TRBV11-3 with TRBJ2-7; D may be TRBD1 or TRBD2 (5 bases each). This CDR3 has 12 residues. Trimming removed 5 bases from V and 6 bases from J, with 11 bases in between. Per germline, CDR1 SGHNT and CDR2 YENEEA. The CDR3 reads CASSEEGTEQYF. The CDR3 bases are TGTGCCAGCAGCGAAGAGGGGACCGAGCAGTACTTC.

The J gene is TRBJ2-1, the V gene TRBV27; D uncertain. Germline CDR1 and CDR2: MNHEY and SMNVEV (reference sequence). V lost 4 bases, J lost 7 bases, and 17 bases lay in between. The CDR3 totals 15 residues. CDR3 sequence (DNA): TGTGCCAGCAGTTACCAGCCACCCCCTAAGAATGAGCAGTTCTTC. It yields the protein CASSYQPPPKNEQFF.

This clonotype was observed many times. The chain links TRBV4-1 to TRBJ1-1; the D gene is possibly TRBD1 (5 bases). This CDR3 region has 16 residues. Trimming cost V 0 bases and J 1 base, with 12 bases left between them. The germline gives CDR1 MGHRA, CDR2 YSYEKL. CDR3 nucleotides: TGCGCCAGCAGCCAAGAAAAGGGACGGAAGAACACTGAAGCTTTCTTT. Protein: CASSQEKGRKNTEAFF.

This chain links TRBV7-9 with TRBJ2-3; 11 bases are a match to TRBD2. Germline CDR1 SEHNR, CDR2 FQNEAQ (reference sequence). J gave up 3 bases and V 3 bases, and 5 bases lay outside the gene matches. The CDR3 extends over 16 amino acids. The CDR3 loop reads CASSLRGTSGTDTQYF. CDR3 coding DNA: TGTGCCAGCAGCTTGAGAGGGACTAGCGGAACAGATACGCAGTATTTT.

This clonotype came up many times. V is TRBV20-1 and J is TRBJ1-2; no clear D gene. The CDR3 consists of 15 residues. The V gene lost 7 bases and the J gene lost 9 bases, with 27 bases spanning the gap. CDR1 is DFQATT, CDR2 SNEGSKA, per germline (reference sequence). The CDR3 bases are TGCAGTGGATTCCCCTACCTGGACGGAATTTATAGCTACACCTTC. This gives the protein CSGFPYLDGIYSYTF.

This clonotype has more than one count but fewer than ten. The chain is built from TRBV4-3 and TRBJ1-5; tentative D call: TRBD1 (5 bases). Trimming shortened V by 1 base and J by 2 bases, and 9 bases separated the two germline ends. Germline-derived CDR1 and CDR2 are LGHNA and YSLEER. This CDR3 comprises 15 residues. The CDR3 region has the DNA TGCGCCAGCAGCCAAGGGGGCTATGGCAATCAGCCCCAGCATTTT. This encodes CASSQGGYGNQPQHF.

Note on this clonotype: A read error is possible here, since a much larger clone lies one base away. This chain connects TRBV6-5 to TRBJ2-3; D unresolved. Looked up from germline, CDR1 is MNHEY and CDR2 is SVGAGI. This CDR3 contains 13 residues. The chain's CDR3 is CANSYGFWDTQYF. The CDR3 region has the DNA TGTGCCAACAGTTACGGATTTTGGGATACGCAGTATTTT.

This clonotype was observed at least ten times. This chain connects TRBV29-1 to TRBJ2-2; D gene ambiguous. The germline V gene has CDR1 SQVTM and CDR2 ANQGSEA. The CDR3 covers 14 residues. V lost 1 base to trimming and J lost 3 bases, with 9 bases between them. The CDR3 region has the DNA TGCAGCGTTGAAGCCTCAGGAGACACCGGGGAGCTGTTTTTT. Translated, it gives CSVEASGDTGELFF.

This clonotype was seen at least ten times. Written as DNA, the CDR3 is TGCGCCAGCACCCCCCGCAGTAATACGGATAATTACTATGGCTACACCTTC. This codes for CASTPRSNTDNYYGYTF. The chain is built from TRBV4-1 and TRBJ1-2; D unresolved. Per the germline V gene, CDR1 is MGHRA and CDR2 is YSYEKL. This CDR3 region has 17 residues. V gave up 7 bases and J gave up 3 bases, with 24 bases separating them.

The rearrangement uses TRBV7-2 and TRBJ2-3; weak D call: TRBD1 (5 bases). Germline CDR1 SGHTA, CDR2 FQGNSA. Trimming removed 5 bases at V and 9 bases at J, with 15 bases between. The CDR3 is 13 residues long. The CDR3 nucleotides read TGTGCCAGCAGCCCAGGGCTGGCAGGCACGCAGTATTTT. Amino acid sequence: CASSPGLAGTQYF.

J is TRBJ2-1 and V is TRBV5-1, with D perhaps matching TRBD1 or TRBD2 (5 bases each). The germline gives CDR1 SGHRS, CDR2 YFSETQ. This CDR3 is built from 13 residues. V lost 4 bases and J lost 7, with 12 bases in between. CDR3 sequence (DNA): TGCGCCAGCAGCCTGGGGACGATGAATGAGCAGTTCTTC. This gives the protein CASSLGTMNEQFF.

The rearrangement uses TRBV6-5 and TRBJ1-1; 8 bases align to TRBD1. J lost 5 bases, V lost 4 bases, and 6 bases had no gene match. The CDR3 contains 14 residues. Germline CDR1 reads MNHEY; CDR2 reads SVGAGI. CDR3 protein: CASSSTGDGTEAFF. In DNA, the CDR3 is TGTGCCAGCAGTTCGACAGGGGATGGGACTGAAGCTTTCTTT.

The V call is TRBV12-3 or TRBV12-4, the J call TRBJ1-2, with TRBD1 matching 11 bases. J gave up 6 bases and V 3 bases, and 6 bases lay outside the gene matches. The CDR3 has 15 residues. The CDR3 loop is CASSFGTGGLDGYTF. For the CDR3, the DNA is TGTGCCAGCAGTTTTGGGACAGGGGGTCTGGATGGCTACACCTTC.

This clonotype was detected only a few times. This chain uses TRBV5-1 with TRBJ2-1; TRBD2 matches 11 bases. This CDR3 contains 15 residues. The J segment lost 6 bases and the V segment lost 2 bases, leaving 4 bases of the junction unmatched. The V gene's germline CDR1 is SGHRS and CDR2 YFSETQ. The CDR3 loop is CASSFTSGGTNEQFF. The CDR3 DNA sequence: TGCGCCAGCAGCTTCACTAGCGGGGGAACCAATGAGCAGTTCTTC.

This clonotype was detected only a few times. The V and J genes are TRBV19 and TRBJ1-6; D is ambiguous. Germline loops: CDR1 LNHDA, CDR2 SQIVND (reference sequence). V was cut by 9 bases and J by 7 bases, with 7 bases left in between. The CDR3 is 11 amino acids. CDR3 bases: TGTGCCAGGGACTTAAATTCACCCCTCCACTTT. Protein sequence: CARDLNSPLHF.

The chain uses TRBV20-1 and TRBJ2-3; 13 nucleotides match TRBD2. The CDR3 spans 16 residues. Germline V gene sequence: CDR1 DFQATT, CDR2 SNEGSKA (reference sequence). The junction had 7 bases not matched to a gene; V was cut back by 5 bases and J by 2 bases. Written as DNA, the CDR3 is TGCAGTGCTTCCAGACTAGCGGGGGGCGTCACAGATACGCAGTATTTT. Translation: CSASRLAGGVTDTQYF.

The table lists this clonotype with many counts. V usage is TRBV11-2 and J usage is TRBJ2-1; 8 positions match TRBD2. The CDR3 is 14 residues long. Germline V gives CDR1 SGHAT, CDR2 FQNNGV. V lost 4 bases and J lost 4; bases outside the gene matches: 3. The CDR3 bases are TGTGCCAGCAGCTCCAGCGGGGGTTACAATGAGCAGTTCTTC. This gives the protein CASSSSGGYNEQFF.

The sample holds many counts of this clonotype. V gene TRBV11-2 combines with J gene TRBJ2-1; D could derive from TRBD1 or TRBD2 (6 bases each). Trimming removed 5 bases at V and 8 bases at J, with 19 bases between. The V gene's germline CDR1 is SGHAT and CDR2 FQNNGV. The length of the CDR3 is 15 residues. The CDR3 region has the DNA TGTGCCAGCAGCCACCCCGGGGGCCGGTTCGATGAGCAGTTCTTC. Amino acid sequence: CASSHPGGRFDEQFF.

This clonotype came up many times. The J gene is TRBJ2-1, the V gene TRBV6-5; maybe TRBD1 (5 bases). From germline, CDR1 is MNHEY and CDR2 SVGAGI. This CDR3 spans 14 amino acids. V was shortened by 5 bases and J by 0 bases, with 8 bases between the two germline ends. Here the CDR3 reads CASSSTGSYNEQFF. The DNA for the CDR3 is TGTGCCAGCAGTAGCACAGGCTCCTACAATGAGCAGTTCTTC.

Remarks on this clonotype: Given a much more abundant clone one base away, this may be a read error. The gene calls are TRBV6-2 or TRBV6-3 and TRBJ2-1; 10 nucleotides agree with TRBD2. V was pared by 4 bases and J by 3 bases, with 9 bases of the junction left unmatched. CDR3 length: 17 amino acids. The germline V gene has CDR1 MNHEY and CDR2 SVGEGT. This CDR3 reads CASSFPVAGGDYNEQFF. CDR3 DNA: TGTGCCAGCAGTTTCCCCGTAGCGGGGGGAGACTACAATGAGCAGTTCTTC.